The entry that follows covers one TCR beta chain sequence. The data originate from a study of blood T cell repertoires in COVID-19. Study-level information: Nucleic acid was either cDNA or gDNA, and it came from T cells, B-cell-depleted T cells, or PBMCs.

The V segment lost 6 bases and the J segment 2 bases; nucleotides outside the gene matches: 7. The CDR3 runs to 14 residues. Germline lookup yields CDR1 MGHDK and CDR2 SYGVNS. Under the authors' procedure: Reference gene primers were amplified, and this amplification served to estimate nucleated cell counts. The table came from immunoSEQ multiplex PCR; TCRdb's copy has only in-frame clones and leaves some out. V, J and clone size are those of that table, while D and trimming were read from the DNA. The top ten clones hold roughly 6.9% of a sample with approximately 200,000 clones, roughly four fifths of them seen once.

This chain uses TRBV25-1 with TRBJ2-7; 7 bases line up with TRBD2. This TCR derives from a human donor with acute or convalescent COVID-19. The donor label of this sample is uncertain. Material for sequencing was peripheral blood. The CDR3 bases are TGTGCCAGCAGCAACCGGGACTACGCCTACGAGCAGTACTTC. This encodes CASSNRDYAYEQYF.